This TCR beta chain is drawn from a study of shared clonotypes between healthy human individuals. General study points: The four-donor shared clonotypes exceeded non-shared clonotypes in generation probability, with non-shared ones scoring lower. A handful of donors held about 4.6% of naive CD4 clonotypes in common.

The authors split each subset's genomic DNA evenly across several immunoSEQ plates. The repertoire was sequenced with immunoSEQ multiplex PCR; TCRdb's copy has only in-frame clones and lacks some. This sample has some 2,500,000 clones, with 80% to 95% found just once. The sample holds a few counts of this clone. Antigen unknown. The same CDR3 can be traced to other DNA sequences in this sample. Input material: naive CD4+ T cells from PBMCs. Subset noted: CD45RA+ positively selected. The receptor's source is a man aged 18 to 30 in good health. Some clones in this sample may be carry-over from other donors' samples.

This CDR3 is CASSLGLAGAADTQYF. Written as DNA, the CDR3 is TGTGCCAGCAGCTTGGGACTAGCGGGAGCGGCAGATACGCAGTATTTT. The chain couples TRBV7-6 to TRBJ2-3; 14 bases fit TRBD2. The J segment lost 4 bases and the V segment lost 3 bases, leaving 3 bases of the junction unmatched. Germline V gene sequence: CDR1 SGHVS, CDR2 FNYEAQ. The CDR3 spans 16 residues.